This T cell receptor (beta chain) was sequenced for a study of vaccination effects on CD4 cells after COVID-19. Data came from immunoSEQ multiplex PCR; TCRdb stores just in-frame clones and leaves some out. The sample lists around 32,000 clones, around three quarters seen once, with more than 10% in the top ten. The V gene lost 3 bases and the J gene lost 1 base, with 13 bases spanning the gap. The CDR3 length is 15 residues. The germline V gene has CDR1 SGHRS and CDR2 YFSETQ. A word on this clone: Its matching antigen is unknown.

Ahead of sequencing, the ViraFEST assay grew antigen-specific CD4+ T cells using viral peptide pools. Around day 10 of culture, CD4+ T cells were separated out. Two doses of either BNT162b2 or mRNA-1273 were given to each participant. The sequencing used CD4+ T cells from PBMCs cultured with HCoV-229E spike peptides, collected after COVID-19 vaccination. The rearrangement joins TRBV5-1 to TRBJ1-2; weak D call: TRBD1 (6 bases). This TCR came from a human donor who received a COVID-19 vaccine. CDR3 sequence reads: CASSSSGTLNYGYTF. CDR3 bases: TGCGCCAGCAGCTCTAGCGGGACACTTAACTATGGCTACACCTTC.